The TCR beta chain under discussion was sequenced for a study of human T cells and chemical hapten exposure. Study information: Diphenylcyclopropenone doses were given weekly to the scalps of patients across the approximately 24-week study. Reading of the patch tests, which applied 0.01% DPC to the upper back, occurred at 6 days.

Time point given: patch test 1, 2 weeks after DPC sensitization. Treatment reported: therapeutic diphenylcyclopropenone sensitization with weekly scalp DPC. It was the library that attached unique molecular identifiers to individual cDNA molecules. One entry per CDR3 protein results from TCRdb running MiXCR on the RACE reads. This table holds 180,000 or so distinct CDR3 sequences, around 20% found once. This clonotype was counted only a few times. Its specificity is not known. Study results and caveats: Patch test score was positively correlated with the counts of TCRs that had expanded at PT1.

V was pared by 5 bases and J by 6 bases, with 15 bases between. From germline, CDR1 is SGHRS and CDR2 YFSETQ. The length of the CDR3 is 14 residues. The chain uses TRBV5-1 and TRBJ2-4, with D tentatively TRBD2 (5 bases). The sequence was collected from a woman aged 45-65 years with alopecia areata. Some clones in this sample may be carry-over from other donors' samples. This sample comprised whole blood, obtained in connection with sensitization to the hapten diphenylcyclopropenone (DPC). The CDR3 loop is CASSLSGKGNIQYF. For the CDR3, the DNA is TGCGCCAGCAGTCTGTCCGGGAAAGGAAACATTCAGTACTTC.